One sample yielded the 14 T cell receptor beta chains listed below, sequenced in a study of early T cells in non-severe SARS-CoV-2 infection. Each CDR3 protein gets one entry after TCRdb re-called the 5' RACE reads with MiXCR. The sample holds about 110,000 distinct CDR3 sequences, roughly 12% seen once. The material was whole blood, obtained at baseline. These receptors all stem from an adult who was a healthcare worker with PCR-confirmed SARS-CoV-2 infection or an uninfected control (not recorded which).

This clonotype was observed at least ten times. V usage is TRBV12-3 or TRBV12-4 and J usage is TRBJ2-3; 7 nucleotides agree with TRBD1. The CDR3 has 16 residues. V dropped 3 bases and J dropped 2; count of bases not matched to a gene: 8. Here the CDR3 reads CASSFRGGKFTDTQYF. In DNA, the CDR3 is TGTGCCAGCAGTTTCAGAGGGGGCAAGTTCACAGATACGCAGTATTTT.

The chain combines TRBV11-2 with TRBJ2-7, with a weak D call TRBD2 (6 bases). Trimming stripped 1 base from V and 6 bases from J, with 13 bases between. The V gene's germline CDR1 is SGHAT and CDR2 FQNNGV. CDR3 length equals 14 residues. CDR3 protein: CASSLGGRRGEQYF. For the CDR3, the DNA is TGTGCCAGCAGCTTAGGGGGGAGGCGCGGCGAGCAGTACTTC.

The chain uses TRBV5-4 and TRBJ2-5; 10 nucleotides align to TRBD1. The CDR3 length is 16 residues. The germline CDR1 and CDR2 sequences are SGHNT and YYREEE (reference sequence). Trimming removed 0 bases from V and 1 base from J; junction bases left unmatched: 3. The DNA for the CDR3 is TGTGCCAGCAGCTTGGGGACAGGGGGTCCCCAAGAGACCCAGTACTTC. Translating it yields CASSLGTGGPQETQYF.

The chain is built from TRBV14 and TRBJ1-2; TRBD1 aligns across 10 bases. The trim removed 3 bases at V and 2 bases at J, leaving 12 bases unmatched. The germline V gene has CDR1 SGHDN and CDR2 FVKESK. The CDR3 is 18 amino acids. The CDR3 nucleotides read TGTGCCAGCAGCCATGTCCGGGACAGGGGAGAGGAAAACTATGGCTACACCTTC. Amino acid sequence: CASSHVRDRGEENYGYTF. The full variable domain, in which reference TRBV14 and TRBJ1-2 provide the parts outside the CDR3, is EAGVTQFPSHSVIEKGQTVTLRCDPISGHDNLYWYRRVMGKEIKFLLHFVKESKQDESGMPNNRFLAERTGGTYSTLKVQPAELEDSGVYFCASSHVRDRGEENYGYTFGSGTRLTVV.

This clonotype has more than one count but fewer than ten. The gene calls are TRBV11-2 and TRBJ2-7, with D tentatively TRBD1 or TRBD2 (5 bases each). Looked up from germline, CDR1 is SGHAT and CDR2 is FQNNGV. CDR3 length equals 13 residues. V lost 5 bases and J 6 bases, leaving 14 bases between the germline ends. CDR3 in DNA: TGTGCCAGCAGCCTTCCAGGGAGAGGCGAGCAGTACTTC. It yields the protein CASSLPGRGEQYF.

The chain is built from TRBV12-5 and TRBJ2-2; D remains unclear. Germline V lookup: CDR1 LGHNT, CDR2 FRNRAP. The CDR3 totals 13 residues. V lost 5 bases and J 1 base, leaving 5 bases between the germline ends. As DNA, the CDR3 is TGTGCTAGTGGTACAGAGAACACCGGGGAGCTGTTTTTT. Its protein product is CASGTENTGELFF.

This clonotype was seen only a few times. Here the CDR3 DNA reads TGTGCCAGCGTTAGACAGGGCGTCACTAATGAAAAACTGTTTTTT. Residues: CASVRQGVTNEKLFF. The V and J genes are TRBV2 and TRBJ1-4, with 7 bases identical to TRBD1. The trim removed 8 bases at V and 2 bases at J, leaving 8 bases unmatched. Germline V gene sequence: CDR1 SNHLY, CDR2 FYNNEI. CDR3 length: 15 amino acids.

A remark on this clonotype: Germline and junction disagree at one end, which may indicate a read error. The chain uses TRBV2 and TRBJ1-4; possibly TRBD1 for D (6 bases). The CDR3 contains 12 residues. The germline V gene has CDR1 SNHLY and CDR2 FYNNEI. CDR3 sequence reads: CASSEQTGPPSF. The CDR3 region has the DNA TGTGCCAGCAGTGAGCAGACAGGTCCGCCGTCTTTT.

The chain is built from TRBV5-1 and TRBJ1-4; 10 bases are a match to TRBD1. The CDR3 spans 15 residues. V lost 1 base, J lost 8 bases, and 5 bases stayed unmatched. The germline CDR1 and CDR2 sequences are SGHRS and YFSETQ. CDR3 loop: CASSLSGQGSEKLFF. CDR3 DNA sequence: TGCGCCAGCAGCTTGTCGGGACAGGGGAGCGAAAAACTGTTTTTT.

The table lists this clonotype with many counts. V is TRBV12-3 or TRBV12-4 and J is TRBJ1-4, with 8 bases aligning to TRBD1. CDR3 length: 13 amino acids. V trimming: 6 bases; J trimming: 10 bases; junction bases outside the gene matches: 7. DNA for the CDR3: TGTGCCAGCAGCAACGACGACAGGGGAAAACTGTTTTTT. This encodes CASSNDDRGKLFF.

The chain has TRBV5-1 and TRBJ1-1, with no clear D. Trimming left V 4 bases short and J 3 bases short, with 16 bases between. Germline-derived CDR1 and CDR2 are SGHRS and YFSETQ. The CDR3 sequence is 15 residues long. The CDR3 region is CASSLHGSRDTEAFF. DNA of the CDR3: TGCGCCAGCAGCCTACATGGGAGTAGAGACACTGAAGCTTTCTTT.

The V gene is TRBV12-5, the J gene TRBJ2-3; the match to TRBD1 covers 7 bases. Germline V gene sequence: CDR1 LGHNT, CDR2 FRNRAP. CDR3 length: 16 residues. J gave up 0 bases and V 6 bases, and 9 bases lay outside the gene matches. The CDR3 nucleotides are TGTGCTAGTGGCAGGGGGACAGCTACTAGCACAGATACGCAGTATTTT. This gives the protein CASGRGTATSTDTQYF.

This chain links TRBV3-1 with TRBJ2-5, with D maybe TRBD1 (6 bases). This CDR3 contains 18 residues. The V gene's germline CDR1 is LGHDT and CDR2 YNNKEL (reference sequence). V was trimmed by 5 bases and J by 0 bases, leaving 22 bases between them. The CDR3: CASSSEAYGTKYQETQYF. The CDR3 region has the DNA TGTGCCAGCAGCTCAGAGGCTTACGGGACAAAGTACCAAGAGACCCAGTACTTC.

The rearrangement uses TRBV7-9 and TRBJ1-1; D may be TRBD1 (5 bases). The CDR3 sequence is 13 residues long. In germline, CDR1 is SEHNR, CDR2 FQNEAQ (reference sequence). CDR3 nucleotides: TGTGCGGCAGGGTCTTTTCGGAACACTGAAGCTTTCTTT. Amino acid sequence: CAAGSFRNTEAFF.